The present entry profiles one TCR beta chain with its context. This entry belongs to a study of response to subunit inactivated influenza vaccine. TCRdb reprocessed the RT-PCR reads via MiXCR and lists one record per CDR3 protein. The sample has about 540,000 distinct CDR3 sequences; under 25% are singletons. V was shortened by 2 bases and J by 6 bases, with 20 bases between the two germline ends. This CDR3 contains 17 residues. Germline V lookup: CDR1 WNHNN, CDR2 SYGVQD (reference sequence). This same sample was also taken into another study, of T cells expressing NK-cell markers. This second study says: The authors made TCR beta cDNA libraries by 5'RACE template switching. This switching added a universal primer site and UMIs. Six donors had dominant NKG2C+ clonotypes that comprised about 1.0-7.5% of their CD8+ T cells.

The specimen was CD4+ T cells sorted from PBMCs, collected 11 to 12 days after vaccination. This TCR was sampled from a man aged 45-65 years who received an inactivated influenza vaccine. The V call is TRBV10-1, the J call TRBJ2-1; D is possibly TRBD2 (6 bases). CDR3 in amino acids: CASSENWGVGVLNEQFF. In DNA form, the CDR3 reads TGCGCCAGCAGTGAGAATTGGGGGGTCGGGGTCCTCAATGAGCAGTTCTTC.